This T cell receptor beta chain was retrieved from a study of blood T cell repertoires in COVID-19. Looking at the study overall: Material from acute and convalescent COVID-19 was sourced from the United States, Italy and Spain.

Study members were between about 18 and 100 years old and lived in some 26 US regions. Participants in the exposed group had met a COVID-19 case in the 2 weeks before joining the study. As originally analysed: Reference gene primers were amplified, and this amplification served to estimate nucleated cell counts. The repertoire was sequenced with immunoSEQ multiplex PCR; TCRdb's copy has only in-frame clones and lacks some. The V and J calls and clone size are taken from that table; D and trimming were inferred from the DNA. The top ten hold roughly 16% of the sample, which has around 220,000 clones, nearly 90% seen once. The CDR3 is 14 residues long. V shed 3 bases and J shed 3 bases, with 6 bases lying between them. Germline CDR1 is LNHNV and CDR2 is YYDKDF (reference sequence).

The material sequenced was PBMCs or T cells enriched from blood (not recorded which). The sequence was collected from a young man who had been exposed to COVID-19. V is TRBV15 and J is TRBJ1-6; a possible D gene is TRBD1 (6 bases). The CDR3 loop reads CATSRTGYNSPLHF. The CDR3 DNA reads TGTGCCACCAGCAGGACAGGCTATAATTCACCCCTCCACTTT.